This T cell receptor (beta chain) was sequenced in a study of CD8+CD57+ T cells in acquired aplastic anemia. Study-level background: The study obtained an average of 3.2 ug of DNA from sorted CD4+ and CD8+ cells.

This clonotype was seen many times. Its antigen is unknown. Regarding the study as a whole: A set of some 28 CD8+ CDR3 sequences was shared between patients and controls, and these sequences appeared highly expressed in patients.

Trimming took off 2 bases at V and 3 bases at J, with 11 bases between the two ends. The germline gives CDR1 SGHTS, CDR2 YDEGEE. The CDR3 is 14 amino acids. According to the study, genomic DNA was the template for TCR beta VDJ and CDR3 profiling. Each CDR3 protein is one row after TCRdb ran MiXCR on the reads. The sample holds approximately 200,000 distinct CDR3 sequences, about half seen once. In patients chosen for sequencing, flow cytometry had shown CD8+CD57+ cell expansion. The material sequenced was sorted CD4+, CD8+, or CD8+CD57+ T cells (not recorded which) from PBMCs. The source is a human donor with aplastic anemia. This chain uses TRBV5-8 with TRBJ1-2; D gene uncertain. CDR3 coding DNA: TGTGCCAGCAGCTTAGGAGGAGGTGACTATGGCTACACCTTC. This translates into CASSLGGGDYGYTF.